This T cell receptor beta chain stems from a study of CXCR3-negative and CXCR3-positive naive CD8 T cells. Study results and caveats: Naive cells with CXCR3 showed TRB CDR3s that were more hydrophobic than those in CXCR3-negative naive cells.

CDR3 length: 16 residues. Germline V gene sequence: CDR1 SEHNR, CDR2 FQNEAQ (reference sequence). In regard to this clonotype: No antigen is known for it.

Via 5' RACE with UMI labels, TRB cDNA libraries were prepared. TCRdb re-called the 5' RACE reads and gives one entry per CDR3 protein, without DNA. The sample includes 100,000 to 150,000 distinct CDR3 sequences. The receptor was isolated from a human donor in good health. Some clones in this sample may be carry-over from other donors' samples. The rearrangement uses TRBV7-9 and TRBJ2-2; absent DNA, TCRdb's TRBD1 call cannot be checked. Source material: naive CXCR3- CD8+ T cells from blood. Subset: CD45RO-CCR7+CD27+CD95- naive CD8+ T cells lacking CXCR3 (TNR3-). CDR3 sequence reads: CASSFEIGTGIGELFF. The complete variable domain, with remaining parts taken from reference TRBV7-9 and TRBJ2-2, reads DTGVSQNPRHKITKRGQNVTFRCDPISEHNRLYWYRQTLGQGPEFLTYFQNEAQLEKSRLLSDRFSAERPKGSFSTLEIQRTEQGDSAMYLCASSFEIGTGIGELFFGEGSRLTVL.